The 13 T cell receptor beta chains listed next were all sequenced from one sample in a study of beta chain features in type 1 diabetes. Every bit of the isolated RNA underwent reverse transcription, so sequencing read expressed TCRB transcripts. The protocol was immunoSEQ multiplex PCR, while the TCRdb copy is restricted to in-frame clones and leaves out a portion. The data show some 200,000 clones, approximately 10% seen once. Sequencing input: central memory CD4+ T cells from blood. The source is a man aged 18 to 30 in good health.

This clone was recorded a few times. The V gene is TRBV25-1, the J gene TRBJ1-2, with D perhaps matching TRBD1 (6 bases). V lost 8 bases, J lost 10 bases, and 20 bases lay in between. The CDR3 runs to 13 residues. Per germline, CDR1 MGHDK and CDR2 SYGVNS. CDR3 DNA: TGTGCCAGCTCGGGGGCGAGGCATGGGGCCTACACCTTC. Translated: CASSGARHGAYTF.

The chain joins TRBV5-1 to TRBJ2-5; 8 positions agree with TRBD1. CDR1 and CDR2 from the germline V gene are SGHRS and YFSETQ. Trimming removed 4 bases from V and 3 bases from J; junction bases left unmatched: 2. The CDR3 is 13 residues long. The CDR3: CASSQGAEETQYF. The DNA for the CDR3 is TGCGCCAGCAGCCAGGGGGCAGAAGAGACCCAGTACTTC.

The CDR3 DNA follows: TGCAGCGTTGATCCCGACAGGGGTCAGGTGGGAACTGAAGCTTTCTTT. It is translated as CSVDPDRGQVGTEAFF. The chain has TRBV29-1 and TRBJ1-1; TRBD1 aligns across 8 bases. Germline CDR1 reads SQVTM; CDR2 reads ANQGSEA. The V and J ends lost 3 bases and 5 bases, in that order; junction bases with no gene match: 14. The length of the CDR3 is 16 residues.

CDR3 nucleotide sequence: TGTGCCAGCAGTGAAACTCCCGAGGGGGCCGGGGAGCTGTTTTTT. This codes for CASSETPEGAGELFF. The chain has TRBV2 and TRBJ2-2; a possible D gene is TRBD1 (6 bases). The CDR3 is made up of 15 amino acids. Trimming took off 2 bases at V and 6 bases at J, with 13 bases between the two ends. Germline V gene lookup returns CDR1 SNHLY and CDR2 FYNNEI.

This chain joins TRBV4-2 and TRBJ2-4; 10 bases fit TRBD2. Germline CDR1 and CDR2: LGHNA and YNFKEQ. Trimming cost V 7 bases and J 8 bases; bases outside gene matches: 5. CDR3 length: 13 amino acids. The CDR3: CASTSGRGYIQYF. The CDR3 DNA reads as TGTGCCAGCACTAGCGGGAGAGGGTACATTCAGTACTTC.

The V call is TRBV20-1, the J call TRBJ2-3; D not resolved. The CDR3 covers 10 residues. V lost 6 bases to trimming and J lost 7 bases, with 8 bases between them. The germline V gene encodes CDR1 DFQATT and CDR2 SNEGSKA (reference sequence). The CDR3 here is CSAAYNTQYF. As DNA, the CDR3 is TGCAGTGCCGCCTATAATACGCAGTATTTT.

This clone was observed a handful of times. The chain links TRBV7-2 to TRBJ2-3; D remains unclear. Trimming took off 1 base at V and 5 bases at J, with 7 bases between the two ends. The V gene's germline CDR1 is SGHTA and CDR2 FQGNSA. This CDR3 region has 13 residues. The CDR3 spells CASSLVVEDTQYF. CDR3 nucleotides: TGTGCCAGCAGCTTAGTTGTGGAAGATACGCAGTATTTT.

This clone was counted between two and nine times. The V call is TRBV11-3, the J call TRBJ2-1; D ambiguous. The germline V and J ends were trimmed by 1 base and 10 bases, with 14 bases remaining between them. The CDR3 sequence is 14 residues long. Germline-derived CDR1 and CDR2 are SGHNT and YENEEA. The CDR3 DNA is TGTGCCAGCAGCTTAGCTGCAATGGAGAGCGAGCAGTTCTTC. The encoded protein is CASSLAAMESEQFF.

The V gene is TRBV9, the J gene TRBJ2-5; no firm D call. Germline CDR1 is SGDLS and CDR2 is YYNGEE. V shed 0 bases and J shed 5 bases, with 14 bases lying between them. The CDR3 totals 15 residues. The DNA of the CDR3 is TGTGCCAGCAGCGTAGACGGCCAGGCCTGGGAGACCCAGTACTTC. Translated: CASSVDGQAWETQYF.

The chain has TRBV10-3 and TRBJ2-1; D gene ambiguous. The CDR3 extends over 13 amino acids. CDR1 and CDR2 (germline): ENHRY, SYGVKD. V lost 0 bases and J 3 bases, leaving 3 bases between the germline ends. The CDR3 nucleotides are TGTGCCATCAGTGAGTCTAGCTACAATGAGCAGTTCTTC. Protein sequence: CAISESSYNEQFF.

The gene calls are TRBV7-3 and TRBJ2-3; no firm D call. V was clipped by 1 base and J by 6 bases, with 17 bases between them. Germline V gene lookup returns CDR1 SGHTA and CDR2 FQGTGA. The CDR3 length is 16 residues. This CDR3 reads CASSLKTTRTFDTQYF. The CDR3 coding sequence is TGTGCCAGCAGCTTAAAGACGACGCGGACCTTCGATACGCAGTATTTT.

In its sample, this clone was seen a few times. The J gene is TRBJ1-6, the V gene TRBV6-1, with no clear D. This CDR3 is 16 amino acids long. Germline V gene lookup returns CDR1 MNHNS and CDR2 SASEGT. V was trimmed by 0 bases and J by 0 bases, leaving 6 bases between them. In DNA, the CDR3 is TGTGCCAGCAGTGAAGCGGCTCGCTCCTATAATTCACCCCTCCACTTT. Amino acid sequence: CASSEAARSYNSPLHF.

The chain joins TRBV20-1 to TRBJ2-1; 7 nucleotides match TRBD1. CDR3 length: 11 residues. Trimming at V came to 0 bases and at J to 13 bases, leaving 3 bases not matched to a gene. Looked up from germline, CDR1 is DFQATT and CDR2 is SNEGSKA (reference sequence). The CDR3 DNA is TGCAGTGCTAGAGATCACAGGGGACAGTTCTTC. Translating it yields CSARDHRGQFF.